The T cell receptor (beta chain) under discussion was sequenced for a study of vaccination effects on CD4 cells after COVID-19. Overall study: The two convalescent patients provided samples 16 days and one week before vaccination. Overall study results and limits: Clones from infection and from vaccination both contracted markedly late after vaccination.

Sequencing was preceded by expansion of antigen-specific CD4+ T cells with viral peptide pools in the ViraFEST assay. Cells that had been cultured for roughly ten days were the source of isolated CD4+ T cells. From March to December 2020, the person had a SARS-CoV-2 infection that was confirmed by PCR. Half the medium was replaced with IL-2 medium on days 3 and 7. Assay used: immunoSEQ multiplex PCR; TCRdb lists only in-frame clones, some missing. This repertoire shows about 20,000 clones, around 70% found once; its top ten account for over 15%. This CDR3 contains 14 residues. CDR1 SQVTM and CDR2 ANQGSEA come from the germline V gene. For this clone: Its matching antigen is unknown. An end of the junction differs from the germline gene, which may be a read error.

The specimen was CD4+ T cells from PBMCs cultured with SARS-CoV-2 spike peptides, collected before COVID-19 vaccination. The receptor comes from a human donor who had a prior SARS-CoV-2 infection. The chain combines TRBV29-1 with TRBJ2-5; D gene unclear. CDR3 DNA: TGCAGCGTTGGCGGTCTGGGCAACCAGGAGACCCAGTACTTC. As protein: CSVGGLGNQETQYF. Variable domain in full (rest from reference TRBV29-1 and TRBJ2-5): SAVISQKPSRDICQRGTSLTIQCQVDSQVTMMFWYRQQPGQSLTLIATANQGSEATYESGFVIDKFPISRPNLTFSTLTVSNMSPEDSSIYLCSVGGLGNQETQYFGPGTRLLVL.